This is a list of T cell receptor beta chains from one sample in a study of blood T cell repertoires in COVID-19. Here immunoSEQ multiplex PCR was the method, and the copy in TCRdb shows in-frame clones only, minus some. The sample records approximately 390,000 clones, approximately 87% being singletons. The sequenced sample was PBMCs or T cells enriched from blood (not recorded which). These receptor sequences come from a woman between 45 and 65 years old who had recovered from COVID-19. Both conserved end residues are part of each CDR3. Each record gives: V gene, D gene, J gene, clone size, CDR3 DNA, CDR3 protein. The D gene is left open where the match is weak. Expanded clones get a size class; other rows say once, few or many, or leave the size out.

V gene: TRBV7-9; D gene: .; J gene: TRBJ1-5; clone size: .; CDR3 DNA: TGTGCCAGCAGCTCAGGGGCTTCGAGCAATCAGCCCCAGCATTTT; CDR3 protein: CASSSGASSNQPQHF
V gene: TRBV27; D gene: .; J gene: TRBJ1-5; clone size: .; CDR3 DNA: TGTGCCAGCAGTTTCCGAGGACAGCCCCAGCATTTT; CDR3 protein: CASSFRGQPQHF
V gene: TRBV3-1/TRBV3-2; D gene: .; J gene: TRBJ1-1; clone size: .; CDR3 DNA: TGTGCCAGCAGCCCGTCGAGGGAGAGGGACACTGAAGCTTTCTTT; CDR3 protein: CASSPSRERDTEAFF
V gene: TRBV12-3/TRBV12-4; D gene: .; J gene: TRBJ2-7; clone size: once; CDR3 DNA: TGTGCCAGCAGTTTAGGTATTGAGCAGTACTTC; CDR3 protein: CASSLGIEQYF
V gene: TRBV19; D gene: .; J gene: TRBJ1-2; clone size: .; CDR3 DNA: TGTGCCAGTAGTCAAGCCTCCTATGGCTACACCTTC; CDR3 protein: CASSQASYGYTF
V gene: TRBV5-1; D gene: .; J gene: TRBJ1-1; clone size: .; CDR3 DNA: TGCGCCAGCAGCGTGACAGGCGGGAACACTGAAGCTTTCTTT; CDR3 protein: CASSVTGGNTEAFF
V gene: TRBV5-1; D gene: TRBD1; J gene: TRBJ2-5; clone size: .; CDR3 DNA: TGCGCCAGCGCGAGGGACAGGGGGGAAGAGACCCAGTACTTC; CDR3 protein: CASARDRGEETQYF
V gene: TRBV7-6; D gene: TRBD1; J gene: TRBJ1-1; clone size: .; CDR3 DNA: TGTGCCAGCAGCTCACATACCGGGACAGGGAGGAACACTGAAGCTTTCTTT; CDR3 protein: CASSSHTGTGRNTEAFF
V gene: TRBV20-1; D gene: .; J gene: TRBJ2-7; clone size: few; CDR3 DNA: TGCAGTGCTAGTCTAATGGCTCGGGACGAGCAGTACTTC; CDR3 protein: CSASLMARDEQYF
V gene: TRBV11-3; D gene: TRBD2; J gene: TRBJ2-1; clone size: .; CDR3 DNA: TGTGCCAGCAGCCCCCGGACTAGCGGGGGGGATCTTTACAATGAGCAGTTCTTC; CDR3 protein: CASSPRTSGGDLYNEQFF
V gene: TRBV5-1; D gene: TRBD2; J gene: TRBJ2-1; clone size: .; CDR3 DNA: TGCGCCAGCAGCTTGAGCCTCGGGACTAGCGGGGGGCTGGGTGAGCAGTTCTTC; CDR3 protein: CASSLSLGTSGGLGEQFF
V gene: TRBV7-9; D gene: TRBD1; J gene: TRBJ2-7; clone size: .; CDR3 DNA: TGTGCCAGCAGCCCGAGACCGGGACAGGATCCCTACGAGCAGTACTTC; CDR3 protein: CASSPRPGQDPYEQYF
V gene: TRBV7-2; D gene: .; J gene: TRBJ2-2; clone size: .; CDR3 DNA: TGTGCCAGCAGCTTGCGACAAGAGAACACCGGGGAGCTGTTTTTT; CDR3 protein: CASSLRQENTGELFF
V gene: TRBV7-8; D gene: .; J gene: TRBJ1-3; clone size: few; CDR3 DNA: TGTGCCAGCAGCCGAGACAGCTCCTCTGGAAACACCATATATTTT; CDR3 protein: CASSRDSSSGNTIYF
V gene: TRBV9; D gene: .; J gene: TRBJ2-1; clone size: many; CDR3 DNA: TGTGCCAGCAGCGTAGCAGGGGTCTCCTACAATGAGCAGTTCTTC; CDR3 protein: CASSVAGVSYNEQFF
V gene: TRBV4-2; D gene: TRBD2; J gene: TRBJ2-1; clone size: .; CDR3 DNA: TGTGCCAGCAGCCCCTCCGGCGGGGGGAACAATGAGCAGTTCTTC; CDR3 protein: CASSPSGGGNNEQFF
V gene: TRBV7-9; D gene: .; J gene: TRBJ2-1; clone size: .; CDR3 DNA: TGTGCCAGCAGCTCGCCCAGGTCGCGTGAGCAGTTCTTC; CDR3 protein: CASSSPRSREQFF
V gene: TRBV10-1; D gene: .; J gene: TRBJ1-1; clone size: once; CDR3 DNA: TGCGCCAGCAGTGACCCTCTAGGGGGTGCAGACCTAAAAGGTAGGGCTTTCTTT; CDR3 protein: CASSDPLGGADLKGRAFF
V gene: TRBV28; D gene: .; J gene: TRBJ1-1; clone size: .; CDR3 DNA: TGTGCCAGCAAATTACCGGGGACTGAAGCTTTCTTT; CDR3 protein: CASKLPGTEAFF
V gene: TRBV6-1; D gene: .; J gene: TRBJ2-7; clone size: .; CDR3 DNA: TGTGCCAGCAGTGAAGACAGGGCCGCTACCTACGAGCAGTACTTC; CDR3 protein: CASSEDRAATYEQYF
V gene: TRBV6-5; D gene: .; J gene: TRBJ2-3; clone size: .; CDR3 DNA: TGTGCCAGCAGCCCAAGGTGGCAGGTCACAGATACGCAGTATTTT; CDR3 protein: CASSPRWQVTDTQYF
V gene: TRBV9; D gene: .; J gene: TRBJ1-5; clone size: .; CDR3 DNA: TGTGCCAGCAGCGTAGGACAGCACAATCAGCCCCAGCATTTT; CDR3 protein: CASSVGQHNQPQHF